The rows below give T cell receptor beta chains drawn from one sample of a study of CD8+CD57+ T cells in acquired aplastic anemia. Using its own MiXCR run on the reads, TCRdb lists one record per CDR3 protein. The sample lists 200,000 or so distinct CDR3 sequences; 64% were seen once. The sample taken for sequencing was sorted CD4+, CD8+, or CD8+CD57+ T cells (not recorded which) from PBMCs. The source is a human donor with severe aplastic anemia or a healthy control (not recorded which). CDR3s include the opening cysteine and the closing phenylalanine or tryptophan. A D gene is named only where the DNA matches it firmly. Clone sizes are given selectively: once, few, many, or a class where the clone is expanded.

cdr3_nt: TGTGCCAGCAGCGTAAAACAGGGAACTGAAGCTTTCTTT
cdr3_aa: CASSVKQGTEAFF
d_call: NA
clone_size: NA
v_call: TRBV9
j_call: TRBJ1-1

cdr3_nt: TGCGCCAGCAGCCCAGGGACCCCCTATAGACACGTTAAAGCTTTCTTT
cdr3_aa: CASSPGTPYRHVKAFF
d_call: NA
clone_size: NA
v_call: TRBV4-1
j_call: TRBJ1-1

cdr3_nt: TGCGCCAGCAGCTTTAGACAGGGGGGTAACACTGAAGCTTTCTTT
cdr3_aa: CASSFRQGGNTEAFF
d_call: TRBD1
clone_size: NA
v_call: TRBV5-1
j_call: TRBJ1-1

cdr3_nt: TGTGCCAGTATGGGGGGACAACTTAACACTGAAGCTTTCTTT
cdr3_aa: CASMGGQLNTEAFF
d_call: NA
clone_size: NA
v_call: TRBV19
j_call: TRBJ1-1

cdr3_nt: TGTGCCAGCAGCCTTACCAGACATGGCTACGAGCAGTACTTC
cdr3_aa: CASSLTRHGYEQYF
d_call: NA
clone_size: NA
v_call: TRBV5-6
j_call: TRBJ2-7

cdr3_nt: TGTGCCAGCAGCTTAGGGCAGGGCGGAGAAAAACTGTTTTTT
cdr3_aa: CASSLGQGGEKLFF
d_call: NA
clone_size: few
v_call: TRBV7-2
j_call: TRBJ1-4

cdr3_nt: TGTGCCAGCAGTTCCGAGTTCCCGGGACAGGGGGCCTACGAGCAGTACTTC
cdr3_aa: CASSSEFPGQGAYEQYF
d_call: TRBD1
clone_size: many
v_call: TRBV6-5
j_call: TRBJ2-7

cdr3_nt: TGCGCCAGCAGTGAGACGGAGAATGAGCAGTTCTTC
cdr3_aa: CASSETENEQFF
d_call: NA
clone_size: NA
v_call: TRBV10-1
j_call: TRBJ2-1

cdr3_nt: TGTGCCACCAGTGATACCTCGGTCGATACCCAGTACTTC
cdr3_aa: CATSDTSVDTQYF
d_call: NA
clone_size: NA
v_call: TRBV24-1
j_call: TRBJ2-5

cdr3_nt: TGCAGTGCACGGGGGGATAGCAATCAGCCCCAGCATTTT
cdr3_aa: CSARGDSNQPQHF
d_call: NA
clone_size: NA
v_call: TRBV20-1
j_call: TRBJ1-5

cdr3_nt: TGCAGTGCTAGTGCTAGCGGGGTCAGGCCGGGGGAGCAGTTCTTC
cdr3_aa: CSASASGVRPGEQFF
d_call: TRBD2
clone_size: NA
v_call: TRBV20-1
j_call: TRBJ2-1